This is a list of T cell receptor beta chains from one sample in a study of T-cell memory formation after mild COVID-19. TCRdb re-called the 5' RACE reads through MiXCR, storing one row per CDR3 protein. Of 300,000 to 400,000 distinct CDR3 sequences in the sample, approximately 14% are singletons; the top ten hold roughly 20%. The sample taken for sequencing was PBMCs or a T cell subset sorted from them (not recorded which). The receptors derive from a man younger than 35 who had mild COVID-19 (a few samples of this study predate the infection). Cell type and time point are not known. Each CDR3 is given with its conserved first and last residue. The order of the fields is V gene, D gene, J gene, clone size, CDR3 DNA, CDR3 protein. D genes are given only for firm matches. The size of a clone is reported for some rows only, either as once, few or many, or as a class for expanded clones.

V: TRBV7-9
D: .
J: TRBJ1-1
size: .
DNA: TGTGCCAGCAGCTCGCTAGGTCGAGAGGGAATGAACACTGAAGCTTTCTTT
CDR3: CASSSLGREGMNTEAFF

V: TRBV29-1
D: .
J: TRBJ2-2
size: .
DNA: TGCAGCGTTATTTCCTGGCCCGAAGGGGAGCTGTTTTTT
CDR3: CSVISWPEGELFF

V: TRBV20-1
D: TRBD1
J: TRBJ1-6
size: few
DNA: TGCAGTGCTAGAGAGCGGGACAGGGCTTCACCCCTCCACTTT
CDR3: CSARERDRASPLHF

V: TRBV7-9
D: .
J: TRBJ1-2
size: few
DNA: TGTGCCAGCAGCTTATTTGGGTCCTATGGCTACACCTTC
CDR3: CASSLFGSYGYTF

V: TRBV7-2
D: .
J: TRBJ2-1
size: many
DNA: TGTGCCAGCGGGTCCTTCGGGAATGAGCAGTTCTTC
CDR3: CASGSFGNEQFF

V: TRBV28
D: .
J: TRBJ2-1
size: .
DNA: TGTGCCAGCAGTCCCCCTCTACAGTCCTACAATGAGCAGTTCTTC
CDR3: CASSPPLQSYNEQFF

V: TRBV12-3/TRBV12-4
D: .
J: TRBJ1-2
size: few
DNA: TGTGCCAGCAGTTTAAGTCACTCCTCTGGCTACACCTTC
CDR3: CASSLSHSSGYTF

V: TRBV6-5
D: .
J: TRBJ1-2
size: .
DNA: TGTGCCAGCAGTTACGGGCCCGCCTATGGCTATGGCTACACCTTC
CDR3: CASSYGPAYGYGYTF

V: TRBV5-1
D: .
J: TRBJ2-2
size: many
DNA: TGCGCCAGCAGCTTGTTATACACGAACACCGGGGAGCTGTTTTTT
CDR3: CASSLLYTNTGELFF

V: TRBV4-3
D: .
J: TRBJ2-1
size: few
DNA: TGCGCCAGCAGCCAAGACTCGACAAGGCGGCAGTTCTTC
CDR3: CASSQDSTRRQFF

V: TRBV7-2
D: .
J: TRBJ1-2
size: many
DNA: TGTGCCAGCAGCCCCGAGTGGGGTTATGGCTACACCTTC
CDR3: CASSPEWGYGYTF

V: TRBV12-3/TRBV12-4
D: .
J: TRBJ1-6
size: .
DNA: TGTGCCAGCAGTTTATCCGATTTGAATTCACCCCTCCACTTT
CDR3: CASSLSDLNSPLHF

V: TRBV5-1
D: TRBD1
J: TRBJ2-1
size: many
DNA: TGCGCCAGCAGCGCGGGACAGGGTCGCGATGAGCAGTTCTTC
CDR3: CASSAGQGRDEQFF

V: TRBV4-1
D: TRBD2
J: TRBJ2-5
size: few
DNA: TGCGCCAGCAGCCAAGCCTCGCGGGGGCAAGAGACCCAGTACTTC
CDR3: CASSQASRGQETQYF

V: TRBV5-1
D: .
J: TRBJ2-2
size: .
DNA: TGCGCCAGCAGCTCGACAGGAGCGAACACCGGGGAGCTGTTTTTT
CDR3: CASSSTGANTGELFF

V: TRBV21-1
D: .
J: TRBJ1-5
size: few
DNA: TGTGCCAGCAGGGGGCAGGGGAAGAGCAATCAGCCCCAGCATTTT
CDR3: CASRGQGKSNQPQHF

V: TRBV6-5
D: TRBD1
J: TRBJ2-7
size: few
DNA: TGTGCCAGCAGTTACCAGGGGGCGAGCAACGAGCAGTACTTC
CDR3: CASSYQGASNEQYF

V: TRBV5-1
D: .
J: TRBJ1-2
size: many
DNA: TGCGCCAGCAGCGGGGACATCGTTGGCTACACCTTC
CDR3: CASSGDIVGYTF

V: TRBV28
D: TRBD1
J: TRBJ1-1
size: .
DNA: TGTGCCAGCAGTTCACGGGACAGGGGAATTCAAGCTTTCTTT
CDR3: CASSSRDRGIQAFF

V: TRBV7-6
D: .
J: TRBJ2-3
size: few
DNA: TGTGCCAGCAGCTTAGTGTGGGCTAACCAAGGGGAGCAGTATTTT
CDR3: CASSLVWANQGEQYF

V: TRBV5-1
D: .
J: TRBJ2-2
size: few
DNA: TGCGCCAGCAGCTACCGGGTCCTGAGAGACGGGGAGCTGTTTTTT
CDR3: CASSYRVLRDGELFF

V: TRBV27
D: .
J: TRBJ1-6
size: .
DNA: TGTGCCTCGAAAATCCAGGCCGGTGGTTTGGCACCCCTCCACTTT
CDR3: CASKIQAGGLAPLHF

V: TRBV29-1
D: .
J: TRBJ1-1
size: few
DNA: TGCAGCGTTAGACAGAGGAACACTGAAGCTTTCTTT
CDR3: CSVRQRNTEAFF

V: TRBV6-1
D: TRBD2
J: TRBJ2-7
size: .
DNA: TGTGCCAGCGGCCTCCGGGGGGACTACGAGCAGTACTTC
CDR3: CASGLRGDYEQYF

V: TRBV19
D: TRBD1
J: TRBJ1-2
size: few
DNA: TGTGCCACAGGGGACAGGCCGGTCGTGGGCTATGGCTACACCTTC
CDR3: CATGDRPVVGYGYTF

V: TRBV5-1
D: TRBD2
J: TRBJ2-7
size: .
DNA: TGCGCCAGCAGCCCGGGTAGGGTAGTAGCGGGGACTACCTACGAGCAGTACTTC
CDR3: CASSPGRVVAGTTYEQYF

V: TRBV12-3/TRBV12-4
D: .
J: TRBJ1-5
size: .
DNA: TGTGCCAGCAGTTTTAGTTATAGCAATCAGCCCCAGCATTTT
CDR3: CASSFSYSNQPQHF

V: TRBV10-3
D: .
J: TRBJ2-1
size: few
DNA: TGTGCCATCAGTGAGATTGGGGTTTCCTACAATGAGCAGTTCTTC
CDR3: CAISEIGVSYNEQFF

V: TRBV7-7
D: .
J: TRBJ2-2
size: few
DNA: TGTGCTAGCAGCTTATTGGCGACGAACACCGGGGAGCTGTTTTTT
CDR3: CASSLLATNTGELFF

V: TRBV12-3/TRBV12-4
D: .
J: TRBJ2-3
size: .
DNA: TGTGCCAGCAACCGAGAGCCTAGCACAGATACGCAGTATTTT
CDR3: CASNREPSTDTQYF

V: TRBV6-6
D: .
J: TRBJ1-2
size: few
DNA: TGTGCCAGCAGTCGGGACGGTGGCTACACCTTC
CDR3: CASSRDGGYTF

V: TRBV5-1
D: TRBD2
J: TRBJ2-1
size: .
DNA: TGCGCCAGCCGAGAAAGGCTAGCGGGTAATGAGCAGTTCTTC
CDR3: CASRERLAGNEQFF

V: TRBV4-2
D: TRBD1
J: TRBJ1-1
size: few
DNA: TGTGCCAGCAGCCAAGGACCGGGACAGGGGGCGTCCGGCACTGAAGCTTTCTTT
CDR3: CASSQGPGQGASGTEAFF

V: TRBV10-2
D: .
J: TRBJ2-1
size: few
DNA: TGCGCCAGCCTCTTCGGGAATGAGCAGTTCTTC
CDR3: CASLFGNEQFF

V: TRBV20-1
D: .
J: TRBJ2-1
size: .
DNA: TGCAGTGCTAGGACCGGGGTTTACAATGAGCAGTTCTTC
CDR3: CSARTGVYNEQFF

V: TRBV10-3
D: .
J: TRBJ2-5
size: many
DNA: TGTGCCATCAGTGAGTCTACGCGGCAAGAGACCCAGTACTTC
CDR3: CAISESTRQETQYF

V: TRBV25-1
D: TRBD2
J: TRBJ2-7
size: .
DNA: TGTGCCAGCAGTGAAGTGGGACTAGCAAAGGAGCAGTACTTC
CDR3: CASSEVGLAKEQYF

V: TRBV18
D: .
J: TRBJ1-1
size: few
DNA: TGTGCCAGCTCCTGGGGGGCGAATGTCGACACTGAAGCTTTCTTT
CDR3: CASSWGANVDTEAFF

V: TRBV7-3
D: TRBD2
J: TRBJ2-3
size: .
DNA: TGTGCCAGCAGCTTAATCGGGGGGGCCGGAGATACGCAGTATTTT
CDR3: CASSLIGGAGDTQYF

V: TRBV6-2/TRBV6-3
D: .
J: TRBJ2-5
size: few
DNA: TGTGCCAGCAGTCACGGGACAACTTGGGGAGAGACCCAGTACTTC
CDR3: CASSHGTTWGETQYF

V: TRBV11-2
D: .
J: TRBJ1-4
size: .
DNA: TGTGCCAGCAGCCCAAACCGAGAAAAACTGTTTTTT
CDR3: CASSPNREKLFF

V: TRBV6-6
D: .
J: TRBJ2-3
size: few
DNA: TGTGCCATGGACCGTGGCCCAGATACGCAGTATTTT
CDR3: CAMDRGPDTQYF

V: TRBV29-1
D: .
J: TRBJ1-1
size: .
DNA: TGCAGCGTTGGGCTTCCAGGCGCTGAAGCTTTCTTT
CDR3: CSVGLPGAEAFF

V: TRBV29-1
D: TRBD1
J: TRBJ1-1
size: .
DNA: TGCAGCGGGGGACAGGGTTGGGGGTCTGAAGCTTTCTTT
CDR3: CSGGQGWGSEAFF